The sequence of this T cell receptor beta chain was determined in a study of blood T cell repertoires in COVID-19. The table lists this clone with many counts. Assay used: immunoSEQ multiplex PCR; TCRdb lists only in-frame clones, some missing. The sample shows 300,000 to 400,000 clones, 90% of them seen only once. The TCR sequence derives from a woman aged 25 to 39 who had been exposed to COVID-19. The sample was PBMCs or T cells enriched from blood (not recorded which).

The CDR3 is CASSQGRGYEQFF. The CDR3 DNA reads TGTGCCAGCAGCCAGGGCAGGGGCTATGAGCAGTTCTTC. The rearrangement joins TRBV3-1 (or the pseudogene TRBV3-2) to TRBJ2-1; D is possibly TRBD1 (6 bases). Germline V gene sequence: CDR1 LGHDT, CDR2 YNNKEL (reference sequence). The CDR3 totals 13 residues. Trimming took off 3 bases at V and 8 bases at J, with 11 bases between the two ends.